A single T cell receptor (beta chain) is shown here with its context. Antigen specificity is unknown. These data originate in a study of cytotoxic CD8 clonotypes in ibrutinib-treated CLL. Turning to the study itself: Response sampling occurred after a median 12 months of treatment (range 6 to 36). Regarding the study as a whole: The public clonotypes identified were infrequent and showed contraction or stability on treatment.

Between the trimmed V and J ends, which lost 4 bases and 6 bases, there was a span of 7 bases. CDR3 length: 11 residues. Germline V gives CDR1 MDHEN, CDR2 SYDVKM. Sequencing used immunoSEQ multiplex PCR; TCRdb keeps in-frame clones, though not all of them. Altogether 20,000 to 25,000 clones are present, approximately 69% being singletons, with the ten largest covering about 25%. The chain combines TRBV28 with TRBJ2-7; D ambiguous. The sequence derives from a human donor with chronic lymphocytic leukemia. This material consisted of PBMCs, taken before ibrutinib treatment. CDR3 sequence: CASSSVREQYF. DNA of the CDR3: TGTGCCAGCAGTTCCGTTCGCGAGCAGTACTTC.